Below, 15 T cell receptor beta chains from the same sample are listed, as sequenced in a study of blood T cell repertoires in COVID-19. The method was immunoSEQ multiplex PCR; TCRdb's version includes in-frame clones alone and lacks a portion of them. The data contain 60,000 to 75,000 clones, around 85% of them singletons. Sequencing used peripheral blood. The receptors were sampled from a woman aged 80 or over with active or convalescent COVID-19.

V gene TRBV10-3 combines with J gene TRBJ1-5; 7 nucleotides align to TRBD1. This CDR3 has 15 residues. Germline CDR1 ENHRY, CDR2 SYGVKD. Germline trimming cut 10 bases from V and 2 bases from J; bases unmatched to any gene: 11. The CDR3 DNA is TGTGCCACCCAGGGGGGCGGACGCGGCAATCAGCCCCAGCATTTT. Encoded protein: CATQGGGRGNQPQHF.

V is TRBV19 and J is TRBJ1-5, with D perhaps TRBD1 (6 bases). V was clipped by 0 bases and J by 4 bases, with 16 bases between them. This CDR3 has 17 amino acids. Germline V gene lookup returns CDR1 LNHDA and CDR2 SQIVND (reference sequence). The CDR3 bases are TGTGCCAGTAGTATAGATGCGGACAGAACCAAAAATCAGCCCCAGCATTTT. Its protein is CASSIDADRTKNQPQHF.

The chain is built from TRBV5-6 and TRBJ1-6, with 8 bases aligning to TRBD1. The CDR3 is 16 residues long. The germline CDR1 and CDR2 sequences are SGHDT and YYEEEE. With V trimmed by 2 bases and J by 5 bases, 6 bases remained unmatched. The CDR3 loop is CASSFDRGFNNSPLHF. DNA of the CDR3: TGTGCCAGCAGCTTTGACAGGGGCTTCAATAATTCACCCCTCCACTTT. Drawing the rest from reference TRBV5-6 and TRBJ1-6, the complete variable domain is DAGVTQSPTHLIKTRGQQVTLRCSPKSGHDTVSWYQQALGQGPQFIFQYYEEEERQRGNFPDRFSGHQFPNYSSELNVNALLLGDSALYLCASSFDRGFNNSPLHFGNGTRLTVT.

This chain uses TRBV27 with TRBJ1-4; D unclear. Germline V lookup: CDR1 MNHEY, CDR2 SMNVEV (reference sequence). Trimming took 0 bases from V and 0 from J, leaving 8 bases between them. The CDR3 has 16 amino acids. The CDR3 here is CASSLSRAATNEKLFF. CDR3 in DNA: TGTGCCAGCAGTTTATCGCGGGCAGCAACTAATGAAAAACTGTTTTTT. The full variable domain, in which reference TRBV27 and TRBJ1-4 provide the parts outside the CDR3, is EAQVTQNPRYLITVTGKKLTVTCSQNMNHEYMSWYRQDPGLGLRQIYYSMNVEVTDKGDVPEGYKVSRKEKRNFPLILESPSPNQTSLYFCASSLSRAATNEKLFFGSGTQLSVL.

CDR3 loop: CAWTGGSYNEQFF. Written as DNA, the CDR3 is TGTGCCTGGACGGGGGGCTCCTACAATGAGCAGTTCTTC. The V gene is TRBV30, the J gene TRBJ2-1; 7 bases map to TRBD2. Unmatched junction bases numbered 0, after V lost 4 bases and J lost 0 bases. Germline V gene sequence: CDR1 GTSNPN, CDR2 SVGIG (reference sequence). This CDR3 spans 13 amino acids.

CDR3 DNA sequence: TGCGCCAGCAGCTCGGGACTACGGGAAGAGACCCAGTACTTC. This encodes CASSSGLREETQYF. The chain combines TRBV5-1 with TRBJ2-5; 7 positions match TRBD2. The germline V gene encodes CDR1 SGHRS and CDR2 YFSETQ. There are 14 residues in the CDR3. The J segment lost 3 bases and the V segment lost 3 bases, leaving 5 bases of the junction unmatched.

This chain joins TRBV20-1 and TRBJ1-2; 9 bases are shared with TRBD1. The CDR3 loop spans 16 amino acids. Per germline, CDR1 DFQATT and CDR2 SNEGSKA (reference sequence). With 3 bases clipped from V and 4 bases from J, the junction kept 12 bases outside the gene matches. The CDR3 loop reads CSASRNGDRAVYGYTF. DNA for the CDR3: TGCAGTGCTAGTCGCAACGGGGACAGGGCCGTCTATGGCTACACCTTC.

The V call is TRBV5-1, the J call TRBJ2-6, with 7 bases lining up with TRBD2. V shed 4 bases and J 2 bases; nucleotides not matched to a gene: 12. CDR3 length: 18 residues. Germline CDR1 is SGHRS and CDR2 is YFSETQ. The CDR3 spells CASSPRGVTSPGANVLTF. The CDR3 DNA sequence: TGCGCCAGCAGCCCTCGGGGGGTTACCTCTCCTGGGGCCAACGTCCTGACTTTC.

The genes are TRBV2 and TRBJ1-1; 7 bases map to TRBD1. Germline CDR1 reads SNHLY; CDR2 reads FYNNEI. This CDR3 contains 13 residues. V gave up 8 bases and J gave up 4 bases; unmatched junction bases: 7. CDR3 DNA: TGTGCCAGCGAGAGGGGGCGCGGCACTGAAGCTTTCTTT. Translated: CASERGRGTEAFF.

This clone showed up just a few times. V is TRBV5-4 and J is TRBJ1-3, with a weak D call TRBD1 (6 bases). The CDR3 is made up of 13 amino acids. In germline, CDR1 is SGHNT, CDR2 YYREEE (reference sequence). Trimming left V 4 bases short and J 4 bases short, with 9 bases between. Here the CDR3 reads CASSAGQGNTIYF. The CDR3 region has the DNA TGTGCCAGCAGCGCCGGACAGGGAAACACCATATATTTT.

The chain carries TRBV30 and TRBJ1-1; no clear D. CDR3 length: 12 amino acids. The germline CDR1 and CDR2 sequences are GTSNPN and SVGIG (reference sequence). V lost 8 bases and J 3 bases, leaving 13 bases between the germline ends. In DNA form, the CDR3 reads TGTGCCCGAGCGGGGTTGTACACTGAAGCTTTCTTT. Protein product: CARAGLYTEAFF. Complete variable domain (other parts from reference TRBV30 and TRBJ1-1): SQTIHQWPATLVQPVGSPLSLECTVEGTSNPNLYWYRQAAGRGLQLLFYSVGIGQISSEVPQNLSASRPQDRQFILSSKKLLLSDSGFYLCARAGLYTEAFFGQGTRLTVV.

This chain links TRBV21-1 with TRBJ2-3; TRBD1 was called by the table and not checked on the DNA. TRBV21-1 is a pseudogene. This CDR3 has 13 residues. The CDR3 sequence is CVWAGVEIDTQYF. Written as DNA, the CDR3 is TGTGTGTGGGCAGGGGTGGAAATAGATACGCAGTATTTT.

The CDR3 protein is CASSYGPRSGDTQYF. In nucleotides, the CDR3 is TGTGCCAGCAGTTACGGCCCCCGGTCGGGAGATACGCAGTATTTT. The rearrangement links TRBV6-5 to TRBJ2-3; D gene ambiguous. The CDR3 is made up of 15 amino acids. Germline CDR1 and CDR2: MNHEY and SVGAGI. The ends were cut back, 2 bases at V and 5 bases at J, with 14 bases in the middle.

The V and J genes are TRBV7-6 and TRBJ2-1; 9 positions match TRBD2. Germline V gives CDR1 SGHVS, CDR2 FNYEAQ. V gave up 10 bases and J gave up 4 bases; unmatched junction bases: 8. This CDR3 contains 14 residues. The CDR3 sequence: CATTPLAGYNEQFF. The CDR3 DNA is TGTGCCACCACACCTCTAGCGGGATACAATGAGCAGTTCTTC. Drawing the rest from reference TRBV7-6 and TRBJ2-1, the complete variable domain is GAGVSQSPRYKVTKRGQDVALRCDPISGHVSLYWYRQALGQGPEFLTYFNYEAQQDKSGLPNDRFSAERPEGSISTLTIQRTEQRDSAMYRCATTPLAGYNEQFFGPGTRLTVL.

V usage is TRBV16 and J usage is TRBJ2-2; D remains unclear. Germline loops: CDR1 KGHSY, CDR2 FQNENV. CDR3 size: 14 residues. Trimming cost V 1 base and J 1 base, with 4 bases left between them. The CDR3 spells CASSQLKNTGELFF. The CDR3 region has the DNA TGTGCCAGCAGCCAATTAAAGAACACCGGGGAGCTGTTTTTT.